This T cell receptor beta chain was observed in a study of T cells expressing NK-cell markers. Study background: Seropositivity for HCMV was found in seven of the eight sequenced donors, with one seronegative. General study findings and limits: Dominant NKG2C+ clonotypes were found to form roughly 1.0-7.5% of CD8+ T cells in 5 or 6 donors. The HCMV specificity of the expanded NKG2C+ T cell clones stayed unresolved.

On this clonotype itself: The antigen remains undetermined.

The CDR3 has 15 amino acids. TCRdb reprocessed the 5' RACE reads and keeps a single row for each CDR3 protein, giving no DNA. The sample data list 500,000 to 700,000 distinct CDR3 sequences. This sequence was found in a man between 18 and 29 years old in good health. The sample comprised blood T cells: a sorted CD56 or NKG2C T cell subset, CD4+ or CD8+ T cells, or bulk PBMC T cells (not recorded which). The V and J genes are TRBV12-3 or TRBV12-4 and TRBJ1-2. The CDR3: CASSFSGRGPYGYTF.